This entry concerns a single TCR beta chain. What it binds is not known. Primers: 60 Vbeta forward and 13 Jbeta reverse. Some clones are missing from TCRdb's copy, which holds only in-frame ones; the method was immunoSEQ multiplex PCR. This sample yields 140,000 or so clones, of which approximately 76% are seen a single time; around 1.9% belongs to the top ten. The data stem from a study of cytomegalovirus exposure and HLA in healthy donors. Study-level background: About 80 million unique TCR sequences came from HLA-typed donors in an early release. General study results and limits: Later on, analysis showed that most CMV-associated TCR beta chains appeared to be HLA-restricted.

The trim removed 0 bases at V and 5 bases at J, leaving 8 bases unmatched. This CDR3 has 16 residues. The V call is TRBV23-1, the J call TRBJ2-5, with 8 bases that match TRBD1. TRBV23-1 has ORF status, its function being uncertain. The specimen sequenced was PBMCs. This TCR was recovered from a man aged 35-49 years in good health and CMV-seronegative. Here the CDR3 DNA reads TGCGCCAGCAGTCAATCGAAGACAGGGGCTGGGGAGACCCAGTACTTC. Amino acid sequence: CASSQSKTGAGETQYF.